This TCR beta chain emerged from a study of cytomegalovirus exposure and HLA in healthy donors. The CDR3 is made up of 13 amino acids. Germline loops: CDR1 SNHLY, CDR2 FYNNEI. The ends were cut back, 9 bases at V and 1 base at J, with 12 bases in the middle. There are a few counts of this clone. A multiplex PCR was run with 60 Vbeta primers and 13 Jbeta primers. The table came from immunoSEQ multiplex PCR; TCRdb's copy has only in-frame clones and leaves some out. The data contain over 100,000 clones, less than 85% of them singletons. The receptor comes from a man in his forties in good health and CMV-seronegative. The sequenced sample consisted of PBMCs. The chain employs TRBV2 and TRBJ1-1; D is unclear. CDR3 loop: CASSWKENTEAFF. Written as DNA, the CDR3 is TGTGCCAGTAGCTGGAAGGAGAACACTGAAGCTTTCTTT. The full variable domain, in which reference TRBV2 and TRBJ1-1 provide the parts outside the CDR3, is EPEVTQTPSHQVTQMGQEVILRCVPISNHLYFYWYRQILGQKVEFLVSFYNNEISEKSEIFDDQFSVERPDGSNFTLKIRSTKLEDSAMYFCASSWKENTEAFFGQGTRLTVV.